What follows are 5 T cell receptor beta chains derived from one specimen sequenced in a study of post-analysis software for immune sequencing data. General study results and limits: Five or six TRBV segments appeared more often in patients than in controls, and TRBV5-6, TRBV5-1 and TRBV20-1 were among these.

No antigen has been assigned to these receptors. Carried by the TCR beta cDNA libraries were unique molecular identifiers. TCRdb analysed the PCR reads with MiXCR anew, one entry per CDR3 protein. The data hold a few hundred thousand distinct CDR3 sequences, with roughly 34% observed a single time. The source material was blood. Receptors originate from a girl aged 2-17 years with multiple sclerosis.

V usage is TRBV4-1 and J usage is TRBJ2-7; the match to TRBD2 covers 8 bases. Germline V gene data show CDR1 as MGHRA and CDR2 as YSYEKL. The CDR3 runs 15 residues. V lost 2 bases to trimming and J lost 0 bases; unmatched junction nucleotides: 3. The CDR3 DNA follows: TGCGCCAGCAGCCAACAAGCGGGGGACTCCTACGAGCAGTACTTC. Translated, it gives CASSQQAGDSYEQYF.

The chain combines TRBV20-1 with TRBJ2-3; no definite D call. CDR3 length: 12 residues. From germline, CDR1 is DFQATT and CDR2 SNEGSKA (reference sequence). Trimming took off 3 bases at V and 3 bases at J, with 7 bases between the two ends. The CDR3 bases are TGCAGTGCTAGCCCCGGGACAGATACGCAGTATTTT. Its protein product is CSASPGTDTQYF.

This clonotype was found a few times. V usage is TRBV6-6 and J usage is TRBJ2-3; 7 bases align to TRBD1. Trimming at V came to 2 bases and at J to 4 bases, leaving 3 bases not matched to a gene. This CDR3 spans 14 amino acids. The germline V gene has CDR1 MNHNY and CDR2 SVGAGI (reference sequence). The CDR3 region is CASSYGQAPDTQYF. The DNA of the CDR3 is TGTGCCAGCAGTTACGGACAGGCACCAGATACGCAGTATTTT.

V gene TRBV5-5 combines with J gene TRBJ1-1; 7 bases match TRBD1. The CDR3 has 15 residues. Germline trimming cut 0 bases from V and 4 bases from J; bases unmatched to any gene: 6. CDR1 and CDR2 (germline): SGHKS, YYEKEE (reference sequence). The CDR3 loop is CASSLGDRVVTEAFF. The CDR3 nucleotides are TGTGCCAGCAGCTTGGGAGACAGGGTTGTCACTGAAGCTTTCTTT.

The gene calls are TRBV3-1 and TRBJ2-1; the match to TRBD2 covers 11 bases. This CDR3 region has 18 residues. After removal of 0 bases from V and 7 bases from J, the junction contained 11 bases not matched to a gene. Germline CDR1 reads LGHDT; CDR2 reads YNNKEL (reference sequence). Written as DNA, the CDR3 is TGTGCCAGCAGCCAAGATGGAGTAGCGGGGGGGTTAAGGAATGAGCAGTTCTTC. It translates to CASSQDGVAGGLRNEQFF.